The 30 T cell receptor beta chains below come from one sample, sequenced in a study of T-cell reconstitution after alpha-beta-depleted transplantation in children. A TCRbeta library incorporating unique molecular identifiers was prepared. A single record per CDR3 protein comes from TCRdb applying MiXCR to the PCR reads. The table lists over 550,000 distinct CDR3 sequences, about 10% of them singletons, with less than 5% in the top ten. Material: PBMCs from the stem cell graft donor, obtained from the stem cell graft. The receptor source for this set is a human donor who donated a stem cell graft to a child with acute myeloid leukemia.

The gene calls are TRBV7-2 and TRBJ2-7, with 9 bases that match TRBD2. This CDR3 has 16 residues. Losses at the gene ends were 6 bases for V and 1 base for J; bases not matched to a gene: 10. The V gene's germline CDR1 is SGHTA and CDR2 FQGNSA. CDR3 in amino acids: CASSRGGAGSSYEQYF. The CDR3 region has the DNA TGTGCCAGCAGTCGCGGGGGGGCAGGGAGTTCCTACGAGCAGTACTTC. Combining the CDR3 with reference TRBV7-2 and TRBJ2-7 gives the whole variable domain GAGVSQSPSNKVTEKGKDVELRCDPISGHTALYWYRQSLGQGLEFLIYFQGNSAPDKSGLPSDRFSAERTGGSVSTLTIQRTQQEDSAVYLCASSRGGAGSSYEQYFGPGTRLTVT.

A few counts support this clonotype. The rearrangement joins TRBV18 to TRBJ2-7; tentative D call: TRBD2 (7 bases). The germline V and J ends were trimmed by 1 base and 4 bases, with 23 bases remaining between them. CDR1 and CDR2 (germline): KGHSH, LQKENI. This CDR3 is 18 amino acids long. CDR3 in amino acids: CASSPQGRGREIEYEQYF. The CDR3 DNA is TGTGCCAGCTCACCACAAGGCCGGGGGCGGGAGATTGAATACGAGCAGTACTTC.

This clonotype was observed a few times. The chain links TRBV27 to TRBJ1-1, with 9 bases aligning to TRBD1. This CDR3 contains 15 residues. Trimming removed 0 bases from V and 6 bases from J; junction bases left unmatched: 5. Germline CDR1 is MNHEY and CDR2 is SMNVEV (reference sequence). CDR3 nucleotide sequence: TGTGCCAGCAGTTTATCGACAGGGGGTTTGGCTGAAGCTTTCTTT. Its translation: CASSLSTGGLAEAFF.

The CDR3 coding sequence is TGTGCCAGCAGCCCGGCCGCGGGAGGGGCTCAAGAGACCCAGTACTTC. Residues: CASSPAAGGAQETQYF. V usage is TRBV5-6 and J usage is TRBJ2-5, with 9 bases matching TRBD2. The CDR3 runs 16 residues. Per germline, CDR1 SGHDT and CDR2 YYEEEE. The trim removed 4 bases at V and 2 bases at J, leaving 9 bases unmatched.

This chain joins TRBV2 and TRBJ2-3; D gene ambiguous. Trimming stripped 6 bases from V and 4 bases from J, with 11 bases between. Germline loops: CDR1 SNHLY, CDR2 FYNNEI. This CDR3 comprises 13 residues. The CDR3 reads CASRAQSADTQYF. The DNA for the CDR3 is TGTGCCAGCAGAGCCCAATCCGCAGATACGCAGTATTTT. Supplemented by reference TRBV2 and TRBJ2-3, the full variable domain reads EPEVTQTPSHQVTQMGQEVILRCVPISNHLYFYWYRQILGQKVEFLVSFYNNEISEKSEIFDDQFSVERPDGSNFTLKIRSTKLEDSAMYFCASRAQSADTQYFGPGTRLTVL.

This clonotype was counted between two and nine times. CDR3 sequence reads: CASSPQGREGTEAFF. The DNA for the CDR3 is TGTGCCAGCAGCCCCCAAGGCAGGGAGGGTACTGAAGCTTTCTTT. This chain connects TRBV5-6 to TRBJ1-1; the D gene is possibly TRBD1 (5 bases). V was cut by 4 bases and J by 5 bases, with 18 bases left in between. Per the germline V gene, CDR1 is SGHDT and CDR2 is YYEEEE. The CDR3 loop spans 15 amino acids.

On this clonotype: At one of its ends the junction is not consistent with the germline gene, which may arise from a read error. V usage is TRBV7-2 and J usage is TRBJ2-2; TRBD2 is a possible D gene (5 bases). Germline CDR1 reads SGHTA; CDR2 reads FQGNSA. This CDR3 spans 14 amino acids. The CDR3 nucleotides read TGTGCCAGCAGCGAGGACCCGAACACCGGGGAGCCGTTTTTT. Protein product: CASSEDPNTGEPFF.

This clonotype was seen many times. V gene TRBV5-1 combines with J gene TRBJ2-1, with D maybe TRBD1 (5 bases). The CDR3 is 14 residues long. The V end lost 4 bases, the J end lost 1 base, and 9 bases lay between the germline ends. From germline, CDR1 is SGHRS and CDR2 YFSETQ. CDR3 nucleotide sequence: TGCGCCAGCAGCGGGGCAGGTTCCTACAATGAGCAGTTCTTC. Amino acid sequence: CASSGAGSYNEQFF.

This clonotype was picked up a small number of times. The chain carries TRBV6-5 and TRBJ2-6, with no clear D. The CDR3 has 18 amino acids. The germline V gene encodes CDR1 MNHEY and CDR2 SVGAGI. The V end was cut by 0 bases, the J end by 0 bases, with 12 bases between. The CDR3 region has the DNA TGTGCCAGCAGTTACTCGCTCGGACGGAGCTCTGGGGCCAACGTCCTGACTTTC. Translation gives CASSYSLGRSSGANVLTF.

The chain links TRBV4-2 to TRBJ1-1, with D unclear. The CDR3 length is 14 residues. The germline V gene has CDR1 LGHNA and CDR2 YNFKEQ. Trimming removed 2 bases at V and 0 bases at J, with 7 bases between. Written as DNA, the CDR3 is TGTGCCAGCAGCCAACCCACCATGAACACTGAAGCTTTCTTT. Residues: CASSQPTMNTEAFF.

The chain couples TRBV20-1 to TRBJ2-1; 11 positions match TRBD2. Germline V CDR1 and CDR2: DFQATT, SNEGSKA (reference sequence). This CDR3 region has 18 residues. V lost 0 bases, J lost 10 bases, and 17 bases stayed unmatched. The CDR3 reads CSARDPVRSGRARGEQFF. CDR3 bases: TGCAGTGCTAGAGACCCAGTGCGTAGCGGGAGGGCCAGAGGGGAGCAGTTCTTC.

In its sample, this clonotype was seen many times. V is TRBV20-1 and J is TRBJ2-3; TRBD2 agrees at 13 bases. Germline values: CDR1 DFQATT, CDR2 SNEGSKA (reference sequence). The CDR3 contains 17 residues. The V and J ends lost 5 bases and 0 bases, in that order; junction bases with no gene match: 8. In nucleotides, the CDR3 is TGCAGTGCTCATGGACTAGCGGGAGAATCTAGCACAGATACGCAGTATTTT. It codes for CSAHGLAGESSTDTQYF.

This clonotype has a handful of counts. The chain carries TRBV6-6 and TRBJ1-5, with 7 bases fitting TRBD1. This CDR3 region has 13 residues. Germline V gives CDR1 MNHNY, CDR2 SVGAGI (reference sequence). Unmatched junction bases numbered 6, after V lost 11 bases and J lost 2 bases. CDR3 protein: CAANTGGNQPQHF. The CDR3 DNA follows: TGTGCCGCGAACACAGGGGGCAATCAGCCCCAGCATTTT.

This clonotype appeared many times. The chain uses TRBV28 and TRBJ2-3; TRBD1 matches 7 bases. The germline gives CDR1 MDHEN, CDR2 SYDVKM. V was pared by 1 base and J by 6 bases, with 4 bases of the junction left unmatched. CDR3 length: 14 amino acids. The CDR3 DNA is TGTGCCAGCAGTTTATTGGCCAGGGGGGATACGCAGTATTTT. The encoded protein is CASSLLARGDTQYF.

The chain carries TRBV6-2 or TRBV6-3 and TRBJ2-7, with TRBD2 identical over 8 bases. Germline V CDR1 and CDR2: MNHEY, SVGEGT. V trimming: 3 bases; J trimming: 1 base; junction bases outside the gene matches: 5. The length of the CDR3 is 15 residues. This chain's CDR3 is CASSYLAGHSYEQYF. The CDR3 DNA follows: TGTGCCAGCAGTTATCTAGCGGGCCATTCCTACGAGCAGTACTTC.

This clonotype showed up just a few times. The chain carries TRBV20-1 and TRBJ2-3; a weak D match, TRBD2 (5 bases). The CDR3 sequence is 14 residues long. V gave up 6 bases and J gave up 0 bases, with 13 bases separating them. Germline assignment: CDR1 DFQATT and CDR2 SNEGSKA (reference sequence). The CDR3, as DNA: TGCAGTGCCATCCGGGAAACTAGCACAGATACGCAGTATTTT. It specifies CSAIRETSTDTQYF.

This clonotype was counted between two and nine times. J is TRBJ2-6 and V is TRBV29-1; 7 bases align to TRBD2. Per the germline V gene, CDR1 is SQVTM and CDR2 is ANQGSEA. The CDR3 contains 16 residues. V shed 4 bases and J 2 bases; nucleotides not matched to a gene: 8. The CDR3 region is CSVVGEGVTGANVLTF. The DNA of the CDR3 is TGCAGCGTTGTCGGGGAGGGAGTTACTGGGGCCAACGTCCTGACTTTC.

The V and J genes are TRBV28 and TRBJ2-1; TRBD1 matches at 9 bases. V gave up 5 bases and J gave up 0 bases; unmatched junction bases: 14. CDR1 and CDR2 (germline): MDHEN, SYDVKM. There are 19 residues in the CDR3. CDR3 sequence: CASSITRDRVGNSYNEQFF. The CDR3 DNA reads TGTGCCAGCAGTATCACCCGGGACAGGGTGGGGAACTCCTACAATGAGCAGTTCTTC.

This clonotype was recorded many times. This sequence joins TRBV29-1 and TRBJ2-1, with D possibly being TRBD1 or TRBD2 (6 bases each). From germline, CDR1 is SQVTM and CDR2 ANQGSEA. CDR3 length equals 13 residues. CDR3: CLVAGGGYNEQFF. The CDR3 DNA reads as TGCCTGGTGGCTGGAGGGGGTTACAATGAGCAGTTCTTC.

This clonotype has just a few counts. The chain combines TRBV25-1 with TRBJ1-1, with a weak D call TRBD1 (6 bases). Germline lookup yields CDR1 MGHDK and CDR2 SYGVNS. V was pared by 6 bases and J by 7 bases, with 18 bases between. The CDR3 is 14 residues long. CDR3 residues: CASRSLGQTFEAFF. The CDR3 DNA reads TGTGCCAGCAGATCCCTAGGACAGACCTTTGAAGCTTTCTTT.

The J gene is TRBJ1-2, the V gene TRBV29-1; possible D gene TRBD1, 5 bases. CDR1 and CDR2 from the germline V gene are SQVTM and ANQGSEA. This CDR3 contains 12 residues. V shed 3 bases and J shed 4 bases, with 9 bases lying between them. This CDR3 reads CSVDQGSYGYTF. CDR3 in DNA: TGCAGCGTTGACCAGGGCAGCTATGGCTACACCTTC.

This clonotype was seen more than once but under ten times. The V gene is TRBV29-1, the J gene TRBJ1-4, with unresolved D. V lost 6 bases and J 5 bases, leaving 10 bases between the germline ends. This CDR3 comprises 12 residues. Looked up from germline, CDR1 is SQVTM and CDR2 is ANQGSEA. CDR3 region: CSVSDLNEKLFF. CDR3 DNA sequence: TGCAGCGTGTCGGACTTAAATGAAAAACTGTTTTTT.

This clonotype occurred many times. The J gene is TRBJ2-7, the V gene TRBV7-2; D may be TRBD2 (6 bases). V dropped 2 bases and J dropped 5 bases, with 13 bases sitting between them. The germline gives CDR1 SGHTA, CDR2 FQGNSA. This CDR3 has 14 amino acids. The CDR3 here is CASSLRAGLDEQYF. CDR3 in DNA: TGTGCCAGCAGCTTACGAGCGGGTTTAGACGAGCAGTACTTC.

The genes are TRBV9 and TRBJ2-4; D is ambiguous. Per the germline V gene, CDR1 is SGDLS and CDR2 is YYNGEE. The CDR3 has 13 residues. V was clipped by 0 bases and J by 6 bases, with 7 bases between them. CDR3 region: CASSVGVVNIQYF. CDR3 in DNA: TGTGCCAGCAGCGTAGGAGTGGTAAACATTCAGTACTTC.

The sample holds a few counts of this clonotype. The genes are TRBV2 and TRBJ1-2, with TRBD1 matching 8 bases. V lost 6 bases to trimming and J lost 5 bases; unmatched junction nucleotides: 11. The CDR3 totals 15 residues. Germline V gene data show CDR1 as SNHLY and CDR2 as FYNNEI. The CDR3 coding sequence is TGTGCCAGCAGCGTAACCGGGACAGGTGTTTATGGCTACACCTTC. It is translated as CASSVTGTGVYGYTF.

At least ten counts were recorded for this clonotype. The V call is TRBV20-1, the J call TRBJ2-1; 10 bases map to TRBD2. The junction had 5 bases not matched to a gene; V was cut back by 5 bases and J by 1 base. The CDR3 has 15 residues. Germline V gene data show CDR1 as DFQATT and CDR2 as SNEGSKA (reference sequence). This chain's CDR3 is CSAESAGGSYNEQFF. In nucleotides, the CDR3 is TGCAGTGCTGAATCAGCGGGAGGGTCCTACAATGAGCAGTTCTTC.

The gene calls are TRBV4-3 and TRBJ2-7, with 8 bases that match TRBD1. Germline V lookup: CDR1 LGHNA, CDR2 YSLEER. CDR3 length equals 15 residues. V shed 1 base, J shed 2 bases, and the junction held 4 bases outside the gene matches. This chain's CDR3 is CASSQGQGSPYEQYF. CDR3 in DNA: TGCGCCAGCAGCCAAGGACAGGGGTCGCCCTACGAGCAGTACTTC.

This clonotype has only a few counts. The gene calls are TRBV5-5 and TRBJ2-2; perhaps TRBD1 as D (5 bases). V lost 4 bases, J lost 3 bases, and 16 bases lay in between. The length of the CDR3 is 16 residues. The germline V gene encodes CDR1 SGHKS and CDR2 YYEKEE (reference sequence). The CDR3 DNA reads TGTGCCAGCAGCCTGATGGGGCGATCAGACACCGGGGAGCTGTTTTTT. This gives the protein CASSLMGRSDTGELFF.

V gene TRBV7-2 combines with J gene TRBJ2-1; D is perhaps TRBD1 (5 bases). The CDR3 covers 17 residues. Germline V CDR1 and CDR2: SGHTA, FQGNSA. The V gene lost 3 bases and the J gene lost 0 bases, with 15 bases spanning the gap. Here the CDR3 DNA reads TGTGCCAGCAGCTTTTCAGGGCGACTCAACTCCTACAATGAGCAGTTCTTC. It codes for CASSFSGRLNSYNEQFF. Together with reference TRBV7-2 and TRBJ2-1, the CDR3 gives the full variable domain: GAGVSQSPSNKVTEKGKDVELRCDPISGHTALYWYRQSLGQGLEFLIYFQGNSAPDKSGLPSDRFSAERTGGSVSTLTIQRTQQEDSAVYLCASSFSGRLNSYNEQFFGPGTRLTVL.

This clonotype showed up just a few times. V is TRBV6-2 or TRBV6-3 and J is TRBJ2-1; weak D call: TRBD2 (8 bases). This CDR3 has 21 residues. Germline CDR1 reads MNHEY; CDR2 reads SVGEGT. Trimming cost V 2 bases and J 5 bases, with 31 bases left between them. In nucleotides, the CDR3 is TGTGCCAGCAGTTACGAGTTGGGGGGACAGACGGGACTAGTAGGGAACAATGAGCAGTTCTTC. Amino acids: CASSYELGGQTGLVGNNEQFF.